One and the same sample provided the 3 T cell receptor beta chains below, sequenced in a study of beta chain features in type 1 diabetes. Since all of the isolated RNA was reverse transcribed, expressed TCRB transcripts were what got sequenced. Profiled with immunoSEQ multiplex PCR; TCRdb holds only in-frame clones, not every one. Among some 150,000 clones, around 10% were seen once, and the ten largest hold approximately 2%. Sample: central memory CD4+ T cells from blood. The receptor set was obtained from a man in his late teens or twenties in good health.

V gene TRBV7-9 combines with J gene TRBJ1-2, with D possibly TRBD1 on 5 matching bases. Per germline, CDR1 SEHNR and CDR2 FQNEAQ (reference sequence). CDR3 length: 14 amino acids. The V end was cut by 0 bases, the J end by 8 bases, with 13 bases between. For the CDR3, the DNA is TGTGCCAGCAGCTTAGCGCAGGGCAGTAGGGGCTACACCTTC. Protein sequence: CASSLAQGSRGYTF.

Regarding this clone: A read error is likely here: a far larger clone is one base away. Additional DNA sequences in this sample encode the identical CDR3. The chain is built from TRBV29-1 and TRBJ2-6; TRBD2 matches 9 bases. V lost 6 bases to trimming and J lost 4 bases; unmatched junction nucleotides: 7. Looked up from germline, CDR1 is SQVTM and CDR2 is ANQGSEA. The length of the CDR3 is 15 residues. The CDR3 protein is CSVRPSGTGANVLTF. CDR3 sequence (DNA): TGCAGCGTGAGACCTAGCGGGACGGGGGCCAACGTCCTGACTTTC.

This clone was counted a few times. The chain combines TRBV5-1 with TRBJ2-3; 12 nucleotides align to TRBD2. J gave up 6 bases and V 7 bases, and 3 bases lay outside the gene matches. This CDR3 is 13 amino acids long. Germline CDR1 reads SGHRS; CDR2 reads YFSETQ. The CDR3 is CASGGLAGDTQYF. In DNA, the CDR3 is TGCGCCAGCGGCGGACTAGCGGGGGATACGCAGTATTTT.